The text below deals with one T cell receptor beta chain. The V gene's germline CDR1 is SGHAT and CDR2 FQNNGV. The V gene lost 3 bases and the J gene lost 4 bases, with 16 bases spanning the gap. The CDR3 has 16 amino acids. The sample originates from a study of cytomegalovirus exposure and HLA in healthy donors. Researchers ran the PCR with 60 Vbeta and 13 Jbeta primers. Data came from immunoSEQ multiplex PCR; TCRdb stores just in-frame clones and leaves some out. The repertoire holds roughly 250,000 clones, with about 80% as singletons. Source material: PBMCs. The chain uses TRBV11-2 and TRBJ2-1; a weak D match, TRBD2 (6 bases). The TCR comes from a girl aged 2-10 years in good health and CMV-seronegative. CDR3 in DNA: TGTGCCAGCAGCTTCGCGGGGTGGGCTTTATACAATGAGCAGTTCTTC. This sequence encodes CASSFAGWALYNEQFF.